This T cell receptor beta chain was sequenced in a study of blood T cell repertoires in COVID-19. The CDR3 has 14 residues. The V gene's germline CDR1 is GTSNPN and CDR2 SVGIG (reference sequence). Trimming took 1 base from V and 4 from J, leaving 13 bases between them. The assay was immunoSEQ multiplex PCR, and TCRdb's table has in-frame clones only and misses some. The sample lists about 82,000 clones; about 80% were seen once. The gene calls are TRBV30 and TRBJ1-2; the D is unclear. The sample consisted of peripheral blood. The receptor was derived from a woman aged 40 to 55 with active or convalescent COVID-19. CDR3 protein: CAWSGLVTSYGYTF. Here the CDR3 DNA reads TGTGCCTGGAGTGGCCTGGTGACAAGCTATGGCTACACCTTC.